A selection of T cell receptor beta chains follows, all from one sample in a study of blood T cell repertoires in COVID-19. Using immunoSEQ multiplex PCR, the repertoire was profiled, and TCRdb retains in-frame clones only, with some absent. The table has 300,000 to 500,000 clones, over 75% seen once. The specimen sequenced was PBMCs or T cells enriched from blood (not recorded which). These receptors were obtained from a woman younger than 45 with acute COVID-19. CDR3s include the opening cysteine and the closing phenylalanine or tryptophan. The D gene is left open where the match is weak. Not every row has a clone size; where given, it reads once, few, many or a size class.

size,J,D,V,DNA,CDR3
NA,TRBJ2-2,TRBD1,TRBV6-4,TGTGCCAGCAACTCAGGGGGCGGCGCCGGGGAGCTGTTTTTT,CASNSGGGAGELFF
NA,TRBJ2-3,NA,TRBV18,TGTGCCAGCTCCCCAAAAAGGACTTTTTCAGATACGCAGTATTTT,CASSPKRTFSDTQYF
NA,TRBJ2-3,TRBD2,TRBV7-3,TGTGCCAGCAGCTTACAGCGGGGGGCATCGGATACGCAGTATTTT,CASSLQRGASDTQYF
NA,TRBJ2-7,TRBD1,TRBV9,TGTGCCAGCAGCGTAGGACAGGGGGGTACCTACGAGCAGTACTTC,CASSVGQGGTYEQYF
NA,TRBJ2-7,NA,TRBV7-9,TGTGCCAGCAGCTTAGGTTCAGGGCGCGAGCAGTACTTC,CASSLGSGREQYF
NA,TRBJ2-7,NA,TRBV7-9,TGTGCCAGCAGCCCGCCCTCTGCGGGGTTCTACGAGCAGTACTTC,CASSPPSAGFYEQYF
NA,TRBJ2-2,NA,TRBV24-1,TGTGCCACCAGTGATTTTAAGAACACCGGGGAGCTGTTTTTT,CATSDFKNTGELFF
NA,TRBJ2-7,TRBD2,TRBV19,TGTGCCAGTAGTATCGGACTAGCGGGGGATCCCTACGAGCAGTACTTC,CASSIGLAGDPYEQYF
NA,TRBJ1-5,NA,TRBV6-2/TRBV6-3,TGTGCCAGCAGTTACGGGGGCCTGGCGCAGCCCCAGCATTTT,CASSYGGLAQPQHF
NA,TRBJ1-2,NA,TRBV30,TGTGCCTGGAGTAAACCTTTTACTGGGGGCAATGGCTACACCTTC,CAWSKPFTGGNGYTF
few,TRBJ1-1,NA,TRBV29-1,TGCAGCGCGAGACGGGACACTAACACTGAAGCTTTCTTT,CSARRDTNTEAFF
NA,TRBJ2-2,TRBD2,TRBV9,TGTGCCAGCCTAGCGGGGGAAAACACCGGGGAGCTGTTTTTT,CASLAGENTGELFF
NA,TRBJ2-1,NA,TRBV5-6,TGTGCCAGCAGCTTTGAGCTCCAGGTTAGCTCCTACAATGAGCAGTTCTTC,CASSFELQVSSYNEQFF
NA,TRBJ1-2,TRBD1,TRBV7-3,TGTGCCAGCAGCACCGGGACAGGGGATGGCTACACCTTC,CASSTGTGDGYTF
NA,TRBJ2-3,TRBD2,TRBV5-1,TGCGCCAGCAGCTTGGTATGGCTAGCGGGTTCAGATACGCAGTATTTT,CASSLVWLAGSDTQYF
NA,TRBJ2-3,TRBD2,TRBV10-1,TGCGCCAGCAGTGAGTCGACGGGACTACCCAGGGATACGCAGTATTTT,CASSESTGLPRDTQYF